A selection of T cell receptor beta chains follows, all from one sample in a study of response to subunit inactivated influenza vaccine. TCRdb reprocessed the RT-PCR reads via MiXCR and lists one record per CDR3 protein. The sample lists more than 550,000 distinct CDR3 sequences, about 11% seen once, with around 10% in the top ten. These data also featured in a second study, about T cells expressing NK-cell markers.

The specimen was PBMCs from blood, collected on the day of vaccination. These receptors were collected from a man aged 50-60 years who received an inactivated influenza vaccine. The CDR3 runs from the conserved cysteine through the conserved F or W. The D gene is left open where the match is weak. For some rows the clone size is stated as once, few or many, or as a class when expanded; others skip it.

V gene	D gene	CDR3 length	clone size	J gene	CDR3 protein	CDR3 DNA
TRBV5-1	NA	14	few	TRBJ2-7	CASSSNPQGTEQYF	TGCGCCAGCTCATCCAACCCGCAGGGTACGGAGCAGTACTTC
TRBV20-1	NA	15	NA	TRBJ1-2	CSARDRAAPSYGYTF	TGCAGTGCTAGAGATAGGGCGGCCCCTTCCTATGGCTACACCTTC
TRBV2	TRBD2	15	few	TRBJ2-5	CASSEGGLAGETQYF	TGTGCCAGCAGTGAAGGGGGACTAGCCGGCGAGACCCAGTACTTC
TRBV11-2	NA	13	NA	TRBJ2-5	CASSLDKIETQYF	TGTGCCAGCAGCTTAGATAAAATAGAGACCCAGTACTTC
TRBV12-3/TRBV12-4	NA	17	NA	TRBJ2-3	CASSLLGGGERTDTQYF	TGTGCCAGCAGTTTATTGGGAGGGGGTGAAAGGACAGATACGCAGTATTTT
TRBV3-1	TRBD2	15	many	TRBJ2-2	CASSQNLAGAGELFF	TGTGCCAGCAGCCAAAACCTAGCGGGGGCCGGGGAGCTGTTTTTT
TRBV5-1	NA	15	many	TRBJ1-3	CASSLGGTSGNTIYF	TGCGCCAGCAGCTTGGGGGGTACCTCTGGAAACACCATATATTTT
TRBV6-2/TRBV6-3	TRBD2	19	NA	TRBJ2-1	CASSYLPGLAGGPDNEQFF	TGTGCCAGCAGTTACTTGCCGGGACTAGCGGGAGGGCCCGACAATGAGCAGTTCTTC
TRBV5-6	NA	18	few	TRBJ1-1	CASSAFGSGTLRRTEAFF	TGTGCCAGCAGCGCTTTCGGGTCAGGGACACTTCGGAGAACTGAAGCTTTCTTT
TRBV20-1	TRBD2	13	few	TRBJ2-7	CSARSGSIGEQYF	TGCAGTGCTAGAAGCGGGAGTATCGGCGAGCAGTACTTC
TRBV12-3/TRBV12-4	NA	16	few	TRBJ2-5	CASSLIGPARGETQYF	TGTGCCAGCAGTTTAATCGGCCCCGCGAGGGGGGAGACCCAGTACTTC
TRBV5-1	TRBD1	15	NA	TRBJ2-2	CASSPTGQGTGELFF	TGCGCCAGCAGCCCAACCGGACAGGGCACCGGGGAGCTGTTTTTT
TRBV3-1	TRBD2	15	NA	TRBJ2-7	CASSQGGGRGYKQYF	TGTGCCAGCAGCCAAGGCGGGGGGAGGGGTTACAAGCAGTACTTC
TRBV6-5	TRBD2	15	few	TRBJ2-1	CASSYPGTSGNEQFF	TGTGCCAGCAGTTACCCTGGGACTAGCGGGAATGAGCAGTTCTTC
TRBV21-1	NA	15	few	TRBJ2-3	CASSAPWGLTDTQYF	TGTGCCAGCAGCGCGCCCTGGGGGTTAACAGATACGCAGTATTTT
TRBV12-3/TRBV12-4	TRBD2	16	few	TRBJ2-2	CASSLSSGGETGELFF	TGTGCCAGCAGTTTATCGAGCGGGGGAGAGACCGGGGAGCTGTTTTTT
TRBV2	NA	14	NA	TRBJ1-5	CARGLGLGVKPQHF	TGTGCCAGGGGCCTCGGGCTAGGGGTTAAGCCCCAGCATTTT
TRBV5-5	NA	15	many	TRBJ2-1	CASSLDSDSYNEQFF	TGTGCCAGCAGCTTGGATTCGGACTCCTACAATGAGCAGTTCTTC
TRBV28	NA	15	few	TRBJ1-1	CASSLYAGLNTEAFF	TGTGCCAGCAGTTTATATGCGGGGCTGAACACTGAAGCTTTCTTT
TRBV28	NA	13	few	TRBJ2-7	CASNPRDVYEQYF	TGTGCCAGCAACCCCAGGGACGTGTACGAGCAGTACTTC
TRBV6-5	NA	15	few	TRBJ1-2	CASSYAYTGSAGYTF	TGTGCCAGCAGTTACGCCTATACAGGGTCGGCCGGCTACACCTTC
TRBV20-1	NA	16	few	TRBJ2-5	CSARGGIGSPQETQYF	TGCAGTGCTAGGGGCGGGATCGGGAGCCCCCAAGAGACCCAGTACTTC
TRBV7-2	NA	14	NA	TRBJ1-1	CASSASQLNTEAFF	TGTGCCAGCAGCGCCAGCCAACTGAACACTGAAGCTTTCTTT
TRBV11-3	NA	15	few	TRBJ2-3	CASSLGDGGADTQYF	TGTGCCAGCAGCTTGGGGGACGGGGGAGCAGATACGCAGTATTTT
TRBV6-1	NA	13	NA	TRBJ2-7	CASCLGSNYEQYF	TGTGCCAGCTGCCTCGGGAGCAACTACGAGCAGTACTTC
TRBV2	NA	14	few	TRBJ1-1	CASSEPGKSTEAFF	TGTGCCAGCAGTGAACCGGGCAAATCCACTGAAGCTTTCTTT
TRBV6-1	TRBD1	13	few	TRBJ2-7	CASRGTGGNEQYF	TGTGCCAGCAGGGGGACAGGGGGCAACGAGCAGTACTTC
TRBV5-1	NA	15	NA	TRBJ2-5	CASSSRQGREETQYF	TGCGCCAGCAGCTCCCGACAGGGGAGGGAAGAGACCCAGTACTTC
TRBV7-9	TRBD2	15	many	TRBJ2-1	CASSFLLAGSNEQFF	TGTGCCAGCAGCTTTCTACTAGCGGGAAGCAATGAGCAGTTCTTC
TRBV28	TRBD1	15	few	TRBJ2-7	CASSPHRGVAYEQYF	TGTGCCAGCAGTCCCCACAGGGGAGTGGCCTACGAGCAGTACTTC
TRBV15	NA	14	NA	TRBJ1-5	CATRRGNSNQPQHF	TGTGCCACCCGCAGGGGAAATAGCAATCAGCCCCAGCATTTT
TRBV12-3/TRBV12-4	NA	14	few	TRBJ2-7	CASSLYREAYEQYF	TGTGCCAGCAGTTTATACAGGGAGGCCTACGAGCAGTACTTC
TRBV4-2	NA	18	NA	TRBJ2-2	CASSQGSLAGSGGGELFF	TGTGCCAGCAGCCAAGGATCCCTGGCAGGGTCGGGCGGCGGGGAGCTGTTTTTT
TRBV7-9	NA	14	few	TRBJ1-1	CASSATTGSAEAFF	TGTGCCAGCAGCGCTACAACAGGGTCGGCTGAAGCTTTCTTT
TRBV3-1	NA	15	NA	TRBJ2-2	CASSPSWANTGELFF	TGTGCCAGCAGCCCCAGCTGGGCTAACACCGGGGAGCTGTTTTTT
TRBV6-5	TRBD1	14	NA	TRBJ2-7	CASSLQGVVYEQYF	TGTGCCAGCAGTTTACAGGGGGTAGTCTACGAGCAGTACTTC
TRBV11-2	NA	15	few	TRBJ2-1	CASSFGVGNYNEQFF	TGTGCCAGCAGCTTTGGGGTGGGGAACTACAATGAGCAGTTCTTC
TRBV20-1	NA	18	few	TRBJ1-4	CSASRDVARAVSDEKLFF	TGCAGTGCTAGCAGGGACGTGGCCAGAGCCGTTAGCGATGAAAAACTGTTTTTT
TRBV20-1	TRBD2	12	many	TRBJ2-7	CSAAGGSYEQYF	TGCAGTGCTGCGGGGGGTAGCTACGAGCAGTACTTC
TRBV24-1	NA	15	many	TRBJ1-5	CATSEGVYGNQPQHF	TGTGCCACCAGTGAAGGGGTATATGGCAATCAGCCCCAGCATTTT
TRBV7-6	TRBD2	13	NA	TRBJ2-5	CASSVSGMKTQYF	TGTGCCAGCAGCGTTAGCGGGATGAAGACCCAGTACTTC
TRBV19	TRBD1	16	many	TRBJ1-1	CASRWTGEPMNTEAFF	TGTGCCAGTAGATGGACAGGGGAGCCTATGAACACTGAAGCTTTCTTT
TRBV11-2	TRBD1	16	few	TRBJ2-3	CASSLPRTGITDTQYF	TGTGCCAGCAGCTTGCCGCGGACAGGGATAACAGATACGCAGTATTTT
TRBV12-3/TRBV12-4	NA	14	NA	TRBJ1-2	CASSFTGGGYGYTF	TGTGCCAGCAGTTTCACCGGGGGCGGCTATGGCTACACCTTC
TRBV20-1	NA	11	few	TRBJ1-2	CSARWQSGYTF	TGCAGTGCTAGATGGCAGTCCGGCTACACCTTC
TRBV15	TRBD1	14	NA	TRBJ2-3	CATGTGASTDTQYF	TGTGCCACCGGGACAGGGGCGAGCACAGATACGCAGTATTTT
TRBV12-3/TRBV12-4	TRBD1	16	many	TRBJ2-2	CASSPGQGALTGELFF	TGTGCCAGCAGTCCCGGACAGGGGGCGCTGACCGGGGAGCTGTTTTTT
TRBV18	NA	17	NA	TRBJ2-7	CASSPTTRQEGLGEQYF	TGTGCCAGCTCACCAACCACCCGACAGGAGGGCTTGGGCGAGCAGTACTTC
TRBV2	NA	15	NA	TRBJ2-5	CASSSQAGTQETQYF	TGTGCCAGCAGTTCCCAGGCCGGGACCCAAGAGACCCAGTACTTC
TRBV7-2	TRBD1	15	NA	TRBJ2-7	CASSHRGREYYEQYF	TGTGCCAGCAGCCACAGGGGGCGTGAATACTACGAGCAGTACTTC
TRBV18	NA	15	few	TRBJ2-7	CASSPPNPGPQGQYF	TGTGCCAGCTCACCCCCGAACCCAGGCCCACAAGGGCAGTACTTC
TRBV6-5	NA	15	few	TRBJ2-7	CASSYSSRRGYEQYF	TGTGCCAGCAGTTACTCGAGCAGGCGAGGGTACGAGCAGTACTTC
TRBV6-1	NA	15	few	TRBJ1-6	CASSELVSPNSPLHF	TGTGCCAGCAGTGAACTAGTCAGCCCCAATTCACCCCTCCACTTT
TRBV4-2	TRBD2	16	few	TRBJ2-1	CASSQELAVSYNEQFF	TGTGCCAGCAGCCAGGAACTAGCGGTCTCCTACAATGAGCAGTTCTTC
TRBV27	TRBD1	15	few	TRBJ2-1	CASSLYVGQVYEQFF	TGTGCCAGCAGTTTATACGTAGGACAGGTGTATGAGCAGTTCTTC
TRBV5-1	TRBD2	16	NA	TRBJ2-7	CASSGTSGRSHYEQYF	TGCGCCAGCAGCGGGACTAGCGGGAGATCTCACTACGAGCAGTACTTC
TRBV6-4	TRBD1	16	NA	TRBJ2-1	CASSDFRQGAYNEQFF	TGTGCCAGCAGTGACTTCCGACAGGGGGCCTACAATGAGCAGTTCTTC
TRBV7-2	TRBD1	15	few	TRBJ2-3	CASSSGQVETDTQYF	TGTGCCAGCAGCTCAGGACAGGTGGAAACAGATACGCAGTATTTT